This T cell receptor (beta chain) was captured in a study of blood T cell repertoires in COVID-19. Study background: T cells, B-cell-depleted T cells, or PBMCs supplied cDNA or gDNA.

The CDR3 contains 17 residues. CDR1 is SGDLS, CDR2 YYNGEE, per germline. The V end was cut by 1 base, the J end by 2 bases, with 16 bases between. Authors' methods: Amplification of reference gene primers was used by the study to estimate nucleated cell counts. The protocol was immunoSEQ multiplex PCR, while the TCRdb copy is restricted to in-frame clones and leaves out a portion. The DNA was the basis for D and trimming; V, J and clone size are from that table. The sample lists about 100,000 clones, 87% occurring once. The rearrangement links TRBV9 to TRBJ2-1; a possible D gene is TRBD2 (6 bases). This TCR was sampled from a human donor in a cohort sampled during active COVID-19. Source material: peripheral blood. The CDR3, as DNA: TGTGCCAGCAGCGTAAGCTTACACCGGAGGGCCTACAATGAGCAGTTCTTC. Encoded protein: CASSVSLHRRAYNEQFF.